This paragraph covers one T cell receptor beta chain sequence. CDR1 is MNHEY, CDR2 SMNVEV, per germline (reference sequence). CDR3 size: 13 residues. Between the trimmed V and J ends, which lost 6 bases and 5 bases, there was a span of 13 bases. The method was immunoSEQ multiplex PCR; TCRdb's version includes in-frame clones alone and lacks a portion of them. The data show 350,000 to 450,000 clones, 80% to 90% seen once. The sample originates from a study of blood T cell repertoires in COVID-19. Study-level information: PBMCs, B-cell-depleted T cells, or T cells provided the cDNA or gDNA that made up the material.

This TCR was recovered from a woman aged 60-70 years with COVID-19, enrolled during active disease. The rearrangement joins TRBV27 to TRBJ1-2; perhaps TRBD1 as D (5 bases). The sample was peripheral blood. The CDR3 DNA follows: TGTGCCAGCAGCCCGACAGTTCCTTATGGCTACACCTTC. This encodes CASSPTVPYGYTF.